What follows is one T cell receptor beta chain and its context. The antigen is not known. Unique molecular identifiers featured in how the TCRbeta library was prepared. One entry per CDR3 protein, called by TCRdb with MiXCR from the PCR reads. The sample lists about 1,000,000 distinct CDR3 sequences, about 26% occurring once. This CDR3 comprises 13 residues. Trimming left V 8 bases short and J 4 bases short, with 9 bases between. The source of the sample is a study of T-cell reconstitution after alpha-beta-depleted transplantation in children. Overall study results and limits: At one year after transplant, newly produced T cells mostly accounted for T-cell counts and diversity. About two months after transplant, alpha-beta T cells reportedly came from several hundred expanded graft clones. Recipient T cells and thymic progenitors that survived were the source of the high TCRbeta diversity seen at day 60 in some patients.

The chain employs TRBV12-3 or TRBV12-4 and TRBJ2-6; D is unresolved. This TCR derives from a boy under two years old who had a stem cell transplant for SCID, so the T cells may come from the graft donor. The sequences come from PBMCs, mostly from graft donor cells, collected 360 days after TCRalphabeta/CD19-depleted stem cell transplant. This chain's CDR3 is CASAQQGANVLTF. CDR3 sequence (DNA): TGTGCCAGCGCACAGCAGGGGGCCAACGTCCTGACTTTC.